What follows describes a single T cell receptor beta chain. Its target is unknown. The sample is drawn from a study of blood T cells in healthy people across ages. Study results and caveats: A strong correlation was seen between TCR beta diversity and naive T cell percentage. The unsorted PBMCs prevented any conclusive comparison of naive versus antigen-experienced cells.

Each sample gave at least 6.5 million isolated PBMCs. Primed by a sample-barcoded 5' primer and a J-beta primer mix, a second PCR proceeded for about 7 to 12 cycles. A template-switch adaptor containing 12 random nucleotides labeled each cDNA molecule. In TCRdb, the 5' RACE reads were re-called with MiXCR into one record per CDR3 protein. In the table there are some 550,000 distinct CDR3 sequences, 40% to 55% of which are singletons. This CDR3 comprises 14 residues. Germline CDR1 and CDR2: DFQATT and SNEGSKA (reference sequence). Trimming shortened V by 7 bases and J by 0 bases, and 15 bases separated the two germline ends.

This clonotype originated in an elderly man in good health. The rearrangement links TRBV20-1 to TRBJ1-2, with D possibly matching TRBD1 (5 bases). The sequenced material came from blood. The CDR3, as DNA: TGCAGTGTCCCGCCCGGGGACGCTAACTATGGCTACACCTTC. It is translated as CSVPPGDANYGYTF.